Detailed here is one T cell receptor beta chain. Its antigen is not known. The CDR3 end lies 3 residues beyond the end of the read and is filled in from the germline J gene. The data belong to a study of T cells in women clearing cervical HPV infection. Study conclusions and caveats: Controls had more TRBV6-7 (approximately 0.15%) than cases (about 0.11%). CIN3+ cases had significantly higher TCR richness than controls; evenness did not differ. Each sample's T-cell count was unknown, possibly confounding richness.

Each participant carried one incident cervical HPV16 infection only. Using immunoSEQ multiplex PCR, the repertoire was profiled, and TCRdb retains in-frame clones only, with some absent. The table for this sample gives fewer than 35,000 clones. Germline CDR1 is DFQATT and CDR2 is SNEGSKA (reference sequence). Trimming cost V 0 bases and J 0 bases; bases outside gene matches: 5. The CDR3 is 15 residues long. The source is a woman aged 18 to 75 with a cervical HPV16 infection that either progressed to CIN3+ or cleared (not recorded which). Sequencing was carried out using blood buffy coat. This chain connects TRBV20-1 to TRBJ2-7; 7 bases match TRBD2. The DNA read from the CDR3 is TGCAGTGCTAGAGATCTAACGGGGGGCTCCTACGAG. This encodes CSARDLTGGSYE. The whole CDR3 sequence is CSARDLTGGSYEQYF.